This TCR beta chain was recorded in a study of T cells after yellow fever vaccination. Overall study results and limits: One caveat is that FACS-sorted repertoires could contain abundant clonotypes contaminating from the bulk population. Weaker, the secondary response had a peak occurring faster, on day 5 versus 15.

V shed 4 bases and J 0 bases; nucleotides not matched to a gene: 2. Germline lookup yields CDR1 SGHTA and CDR2 FQGNSA. The CDR3 contains 14 residues. This clonotype has ten or more counts. Its specificity is unknown. As TCR cDNA was made by 5'RACE template switching, a universal primer site and UMIs were added. TCRdb called the 5' RACE reads again in MiXCR, with one record for every CDR3 protein. The table has roughly 150,000 distinct CDR3 sequences, 6% to 7.5% seen once; the top ten hold over 2%. This specimen consisted of CD4+ T cells sorted from PBMCs, obtained 5 to 6 days after the first yellow fever vaccination. The rearrangement uses TRBV7-2 and TRBJ2-7; 8 bases are a match to TRBD1. The sequence came from a young man who received the YFV17D yellow fever vaccine. The CDR3 here is CASSSDRASYEQYF. Written as DNA, the CDR3 is TGTGCCAGCAGCTCGGACAGGGCCTCCTACGAGCAGTACTTC.